The 16 T cell receptor beta chains presented below share a single source sample, sequenced in a study of molecular identifiers for immune sequencing clone quantification. TCRdb processed the PCR reads anew with MiXCR; each CDR3 protein has one entry. The sample holds about half a million distinct CDR3 sequences, 20% to 25% seen once. The sequenced sample consisted of naive CD8+ T cells from blood, with Jurkat cell RNA spiked in. Subset denoted: FACS-sorted CD8+CD4-CCR7+CD45RA+ naive T cells. These receptors were taken from a human donor in good health. Some libraries in this study had Jurkat cell RNA spiked in.

The V gene is TRBV4-1, the J gene TRBJ2-5; D is possibly TRBD2 (7 bases). V was shortened by 5 bases and J by 1 base, with 20 bases between the two germline ends. The CDR3 consists of 17 residues. Looked up from germline, CDR1 is MGHRA and CDR2 is YSYEKL. The CDR3 is CASSNSVRGGVQETQYF. As DNA, the CDR3 is TGCGCCAGCAGCAATTCAGTCAGGGGAGGGGTCCAAGAGACCCAGTACTTC.

This sequence joins TRBV7-9 and TRBJ2-5, with 7 nucleotides matching TRBD2. Germline CDR1 is SEHNR and CDR2 is FQNEAQ (reference sequence). The CDR3 is 15 residues long. V shed 0 bases, J shed 3 bases, and the junction held 4 bases outside the gene matches. As DNA, the CDR3 is TGTGCCAGCAGCTTAGCCGGGGCGGGGGAAGAGACCCAGTACTTC. This sequence encodes CASSLAGAGEETQYF. Variable domain in full (rest from reference TRBV7-9 and TRBJ2-5): DTGVSQNPRHKITKRGQNVTFRCDPISEHNRLYWYRQTLGQGPEFLTYFQNEAQLEKSRLLSDRFSAERPKGSFSTLEIQRTEQGDSAMYLCASSLAGAGEETQYFGPGTRLLVL.

The rearrangement joins TRBV7-9 to TRBJ2-2, with D unclear. The V and J ends lost 5 bases and 8 bases respectively, with 9 bases between them. The CDR3 length is 12 residues. Per the germline V gene, CDR1 is SEHNR and CDR2 is FQNEAQ (reference sequence). CDR3 sequence reads: CASSLSSGELFF. The CDR3 DNA reads TGTGCCAGCAGCCTCTCCTCAGGGGAGCTGTTTTTT.

In this sample, this clonotype turned up many times. This chain joins TRBV12-3 or TRBV12-4 and TRBJ1-5, with 8 bases aligning to TRBD1. Germline trimming cut 3 bases from V and 5 bases from J; bases unmatched to any gene: 3. The CDR3 length is 14 residues. The CDR3 is CASSLQGAHQPQHF. The CDR3 DNA reads as TGTGCCAGCAGTTTGCAGGGGGCCCATCAGCCCCAGCATTTT.

This clonotype was counted ten times or more. The V call is TRBV7-8, the J call TRBJ1-1, with D possibly TRBD1 on 6 matching bases. The V gene's germline CDR1 is SGHVS and CDR2 FQNEAQ. The CDR3 is 16 amino acids. V was cut by 5 bases and J by 0 bases, with 16 bases left in between. Written as DNA, the CDR3 is TGTGCCAGCAGCCCGGCACAGGGTTTTATGAACACTGAAGCTTTCTTT. Translated: CASSPAQGFMNTEAFF.

In its sample, this clonotype was seen a few times. The chain uses TRBV3-1 and TRBJ2-2; a weak D match, TRBD2 (5 bases). There are 18 residues in the CDR3. CDR1 is LGHDT, CDR2 YNNKEL, per germline (reference sequence). V lost 1 base to trimming and J lost 7 bases, with 22 bases between them. The CDR3 sequence: CASSQVSMGSGEYGELFF. DNA of the CDR3: TGTGCCAGCAGCCAAGTCAGCATGGGGTCCGGGGAATACGGGGAGCTGTTTTTT.

There are a few counts of this clonotype. The chain employs TRBV25-1 and TRBJ2-5; the match to TRBD1 covers 11 bases. Germline V gene lookup returns CDR1 MGHDK and CDR2 SYGVNS. The CDR3 covers 14 residues. Trimming removed 6 bases from V and 5 bases from J; junction bases left unmatched: 5. CDR3 DNA: TGTGCCAGCAGCAGCCGGGACAGGGGGGAGACCCAGTACTTC. It specifies CASSSRDRGETQYF.

This clonotype was detected ten times or more. The chain has TRBV5-6 and TRBJ2-3, with 10 bases that match TRBD2. J was trimmed by 2 bases and V by 3 bases; bases with no gene match: 9. This CDR3 has 17 amino acids. Germline V lookup: CDR1 SGHDT, CDR2 YYEEEE. CDR3 nucleotide sequence: TGTGCCAGCAGCTGGATGACTAGCGGGTCCTTCACAGATACGCAGTATTTT. It translates to CASSWMTSGSFTDTQYF.

At least ten counts were recorded for this clonotype. The CDR3 is CASSQDLSHTEAFF. The DNA for the CDR3 is TGTGCCAGCAGCCAAGATCTGTCCCACACTGAAGCTTTCTTT. The chain is built from TRBV4-2 and TRBJ1-1; D gene ambiguous. The CDR3 sequence is 14 residues long. The germline CDR1 and CDR2 sequences are LGHNA and YNFKEQ. Trimming removed 0 bases from V and 3 bases from J, with 8 bases in between.

In this sample, this clonotype turned up many times. V gene TRBV30 combines with J gene TRBJ1-1; the D gene is possibly TRBD1 (6 bases). Germline CDR1 and CDR2: GTSNPN and SVGIG (reference sequence). The length of the CDR3 is 13 residues. Deletions cut 1 base from V and 4 bases from J, with 10 bases between. CDR3 nucleotides: TGTGCCTGGAGTGAGCAGGGGTTCACTGAAGCTTTCTTT. Residues: CAWSEQGFTEAFF.

This clonotype was counted between two and nine times. The chain has TRBV5-1 and TRBJ1-1, with D uncertain. The CDR3 has 15 amino acids. CDR1 and CDR2 (germline): SGHRS, YFSETQ. Trimming took off 0 bases at V and 1 base at J, with 10 bases between the two ends. The CDR3 sequence is CASSLGALTNTEAFF. CDR3 nucleotides: TGCGCCAGCAGCTTGGGTGCGTTAACGAACACTGAAGCTTTCTTT.

The table lists this clonotype with many counts. The rearrangement joins TRBV30 to TRBJ2-5, with TRBD1 identical over 9 bases. The CDR3 runs 14 residues. Germline V gene sequence: CDR1 GTSNPN, CDR2 SVGIG (reference sequence). V shed 4 bases, J shed 5 bases, and the junction held 8 bases outside the gene matches. CDR3 amino acids: CAWNRDREEETQYF. CDR3 bases: TGTGCCTGGAACAGGGACAGGGAGGAGGAGACCCAGTACTTC.

This clonotype was detected many times. The gene calls are TRBV7-6 and TRBJ2-5, with a possible D match to TRBD2 (5 bases). This CDR3 region has 17 residues. V dropped 3 bases and J dropped 3 bases, with 20 bases sitting between them. CDR1 is SGHVS, CDR2 FNYEAQ, per germline. As DNA, the CDR3 is TGTGCCAGCAGCTTTGAACTGGGGATGGTGACTAAAGAGACCCAGTACTTC. Its translation is CASSFELGMVTKETQYF.

This clonotype was found many times. This sequence joins TRBV5-4 and TRBJ2-7, with 10 bases lining up with TRBD2. With 1 base clipped from V and 3 bases from J, the junction kept 1 base outside the gene matches. Germline V gene data show CDR1 as SGHNT and CDR2 as YYREEE (reference sequence). The CDR3 extends over 14 amino acids. The CDR3, as DNA: TGTGCCAGCAGCTTGACTAGCGGGGACTACGAGCAGTACTTC. Translating it yields CASSLTSGDYEQYF.

V usage is TRBV5-1 and J usage is TRBJ2-3; unclear D gene. This CDR3 region has 14 residues. Trimming removed 1 base at V and 1 base at J, with 7 bases between. Germline CDR1 SGHRS, CDR2 YFSETQ. The CDR3 sequence: CASSLIWGTDTQYF. The CDR3 DNA reads TGCGCCAGCAGCTTGATATGGGGCACAGATACGCAGTATTTT.

About this clonotype itself: One base separates it from a far larger clone, so it is likely a read error. V usage is TRBV7-2 and J usage is TRBJ2-1, with 11 positions matching TRBD2. The germline V gene has CDR1 SGHTA and CDR2 FQGNSA. Unmatched junction bases numbered 1, after V lost 2 bases and J lost 4 bases. The CDR3 has 15 residues. The CDR3 loop is CTSSLLAGGYNEQFF. The CDR3 DNA reads as TGTACCAGCAGCTTACTAGCGGGAGGATACAATGAGCAGTTCTTC.